This TCR beta chain was recovered during a study of blood T cell repertoires in COVID-19 (dated by TCRdb to 2018 to 2021). The study in broad terms: Samples from collaborators originated in the United States, Italy and Spain and spanned both the acute and convalescent phases of COVID-19. The material from the prospective study consisted of cDNA or gDNA derived from T cells, B-cell-depleted T cells, or PBMCs. The dataset comprised deeply sampled blood TCRbeta repertoires from subjects exposed to, actively infected with, or recovered from COVID-19. A freely available public database, intended as a resource for researchers studying the immune response to SARS-CoV-2, is where the repertoires were released. Samples came from the ongoing ImmuneRACE study (first 160 participants) plus 1,254 subjects from 6 global collaborators. Sample metadata almost always included a de-identified subject ID, COVID-19 status, age in years and sex. Where available, HLA class I and class II types were taken from metadata supplied by the sample provider and were not determined by assay-based typing.

In the prospective study, participants were about 18 to 89 years old, resided in approximately 25 geographic areas of the United States, and were enrolled through a virtual design. To assign participants to cohorts, the prospective study relied on clinical history that participants themselves reported in a screening survey and a study questionnaire. Each participant in the prospective study had whole blood, serum and a nasopharyngeal or oropharyngeal swab collected by mobile phlebotomists. Participants in the prospective study had the option to provide additional blood draws and questionnaires over an approximately two-month period. Blood samples from the prospective study were shipped frozen or at room temperature prior to DNA extraction. TCRbeta CDR3 regions were amplified from genomic DNA by means of the immunoSEQ Assay, a bias-controlled multiplex PCR. The study's own analysis went as follows. Nucleated cell counts per sample were estimated from amplification of reference gene primers within the assay. To quantify the absolute abundance of each unique TCRbeta CDR3 rearrangement, sequence reads were collapsed and filtered. For each sample, productive Simpson clonality was calculated by taking the square root of Simpson's diversity index across productive rearrangements. The immuneACCESS repertoire file appears here via TCRdb, limited to in-frame rearrangements. These files lack a portion of the clones; in checked studies, under half of the deficit traces to unresolved V genes, and the cause of the others is not known. The V and J calls and clone size come from that table; D and trimming were worked out from the DNA. Counted in this sample were 150,000 to 200,000 clones; more than 75% of them appeared once. About 15% of the sample is taken by the ten largest.

What the authors observed across the whole study: How much clinical and demographic metadata was included differed by source and by participant, and the metadata was provided uncurated.

As for this clone: Its cognate antigen has yet to be identified. No quality values exist for individual bases; no much larger clone is one base distant.

This TCR came from a woman aged 45 to 65 with acute COVID-19. The specimen was PBMCs or T cells enriched from blood (not recorded which).

The CDR3 has the sequence CAWSTGQGDNEKLFF. The sequence in DNA is TGTGCCTGGAGTACGGGACAGGGAGATAATGAAAAACTGTTTTTT. This chain joins TRBV30 to TRBJ1-4, with TRBD1 identical over 9 junction bases. The CDR3 sequence holds 15 residues, the cysteine and phenylalanine included. Only CDR3 DNA is held: 45 bases, read in frame from base 1. V and J are trimmed by 2 bases and 4 bases, and the gene matches miss 5 bases of the junction. Based on the germline V gene (reference sequence), the CDR1 and CDR2 sequences are GTSNPN and SVGIG. This CDR3, with the reference TRBV30 and TRBJ1-4 proteins standing in past its ends, gives the full variable domain SQTIHQWPATLVQPVGSPLSLECTVEGTSNPNLYWYRQAAGRGLQLLFYSVGIGQISSEVPQNLSASRPQDRQFILSSKKLLLSDSGFYLCAWSTGQGDNEKLFFGSGTQLSVL.